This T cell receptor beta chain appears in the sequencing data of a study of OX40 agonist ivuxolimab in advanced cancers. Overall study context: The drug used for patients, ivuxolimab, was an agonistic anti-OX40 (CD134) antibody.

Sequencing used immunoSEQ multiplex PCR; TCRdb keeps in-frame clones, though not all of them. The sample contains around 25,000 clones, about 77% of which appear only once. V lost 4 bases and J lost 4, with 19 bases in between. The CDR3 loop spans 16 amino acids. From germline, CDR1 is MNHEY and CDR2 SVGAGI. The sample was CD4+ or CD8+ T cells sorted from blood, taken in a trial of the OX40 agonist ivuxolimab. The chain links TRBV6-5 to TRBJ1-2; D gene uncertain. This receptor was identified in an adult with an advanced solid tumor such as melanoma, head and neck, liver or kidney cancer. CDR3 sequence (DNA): TGTGCCAGCAGTTGTTTGCATATGCGAAAGACCTATGGCTACACCTTC. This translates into CASSCLHMRKTYGYTF.